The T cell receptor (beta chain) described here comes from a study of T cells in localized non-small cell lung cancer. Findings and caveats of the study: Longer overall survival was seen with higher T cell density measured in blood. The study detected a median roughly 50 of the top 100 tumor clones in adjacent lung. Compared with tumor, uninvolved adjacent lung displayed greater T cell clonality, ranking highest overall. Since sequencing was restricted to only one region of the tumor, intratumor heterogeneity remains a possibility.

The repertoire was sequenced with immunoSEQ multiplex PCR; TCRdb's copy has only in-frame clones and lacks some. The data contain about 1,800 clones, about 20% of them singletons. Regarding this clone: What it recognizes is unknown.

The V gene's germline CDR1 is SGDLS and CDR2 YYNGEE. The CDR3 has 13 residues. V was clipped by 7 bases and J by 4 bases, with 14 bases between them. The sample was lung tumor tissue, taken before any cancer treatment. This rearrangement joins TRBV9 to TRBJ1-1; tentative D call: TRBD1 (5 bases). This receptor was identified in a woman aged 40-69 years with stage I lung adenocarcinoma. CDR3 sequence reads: CASSGGLGTEAFF. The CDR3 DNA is TGTGCCAGCTCCGGGGGTCTGGGCACTGAAGCTTTCTTT.